This TCR beta chain appears in the sequencing data of a study of blood T cells in healthy people across ages. Study-level information: About one barcoded TCR beta cDNA was captured per two T cells.

Details on this clonotype: Its cognate antigen is unknown.

Broader study findings: In these data, TCR beta diversity tracked strongly with naive T cell percentage.

PBMCs, at least 7 million per sample, were isolated. With each sample, at least 5.5 micrograms of total RNA were extracted. Primers used in a second PCR of roughly 6 to 11 cycles were a sample-barcoded 5' primer and a J-beta primer mix. From the 5' RACE reads, TCRdb called clonotypes with MiXCR, one entry per CDR3 protein. The table lists approximately 850,000 distinct CDR3 sequences, around 43% of them singletons. The germline gives CDR1 DFQATT, CDR2 SNEGSKA (reference sequence). This CDR3 comprises 16 residues. Sequenced input: blood. The rearrangement uses TRBV20-1 and TRBJ2-4; a weak D match, TRBD2 (6 bases). This clonotype was sampled from a man in his fifties or sixties in good health. The CDR3 region is CSAPSSGGLAKNIQYF. Written as DNA, the CDR3 is TGCAGCGCGCCTTCTTCAGGAGGGCTAGCCAAAAACATTCAGTACTTC.